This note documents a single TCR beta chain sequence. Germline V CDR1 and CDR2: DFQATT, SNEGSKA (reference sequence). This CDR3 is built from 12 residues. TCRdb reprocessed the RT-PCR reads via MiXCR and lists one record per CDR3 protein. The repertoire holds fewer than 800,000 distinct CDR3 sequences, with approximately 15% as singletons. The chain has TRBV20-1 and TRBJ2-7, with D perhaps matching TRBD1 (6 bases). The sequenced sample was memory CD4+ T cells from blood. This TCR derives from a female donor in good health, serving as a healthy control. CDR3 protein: CSPSGGGYEQYF. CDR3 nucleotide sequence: TGCAGCCCCAGTGGGGGCGGGTACGAGCAGTACTTC.